The T cell receptor (beta chain) under discussion was sequenced for a study of shared clonotypes between healthy human individuals. Profiling relied on immunoSEQ multiplex PCR, and the TCRdb table lists in-frame clones only, not all of them. The repertoire consists of millions of clones, with approximately 94% occurring once and the leading ten covering about 1.1%. The naive CD8 population came from CD45RO-negative cells selected for CCR7, without terminally differentiated effector memory CD45RA+ cells. Trimming at V came to 4 bases and at J to 5 bases, leaving 17 bases not matched to a gene. This CDR3 comprises 17 residues. Germline V gives CDR1 SGHKS, CDR2 YYEKEE (reference sequence).

The sample was naive CD8+ T cells sorted from blood. V and J are TRBV5-5 and TRBJ2-7; TRBD1 matches 8 bases. The TCR sequence derives from a man between 18 and 35 years old in good health. The CDR3 nucleotides are TGTGCCAGCAGCCCATCCCTCCGGGACAGGTTGGGGAACGAGCAGTACTTC. Protein product: CASSPSLRDRLGNEQYF.